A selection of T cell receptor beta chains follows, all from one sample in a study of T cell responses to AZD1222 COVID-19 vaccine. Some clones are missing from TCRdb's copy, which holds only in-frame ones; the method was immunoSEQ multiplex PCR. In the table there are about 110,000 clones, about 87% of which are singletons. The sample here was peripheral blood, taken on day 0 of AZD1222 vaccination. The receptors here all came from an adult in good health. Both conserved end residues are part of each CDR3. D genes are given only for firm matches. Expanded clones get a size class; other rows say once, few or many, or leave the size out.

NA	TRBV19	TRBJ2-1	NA	CASMIGSPYNEQFF	TGTGCCAGTATGATAGGCAGCCCTTACAATGAGCAGTTCTTC
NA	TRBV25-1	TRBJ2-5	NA	CASSEYGIGETQYF	TGTGCCAGCAGTGAATATGGGATAGGCGAGACCCAGTACTTC
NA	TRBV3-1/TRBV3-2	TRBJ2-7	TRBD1	CASSQDLGQGSIYEQYF	TGTGCCAGCAGCCAAGATCTAGGACAGGGATCTATCTACGAGCAGTACTTC
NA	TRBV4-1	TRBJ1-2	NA	CASSQGGAQPYGYTF	TGCGCCAGCAGCCAAGGGGGGGCCCAACCCTATGGCTACACCTTC
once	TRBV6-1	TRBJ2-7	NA	CASSEGQQYF	TGTGCCAGCAGTGAGGGACAGCAGTACTTC
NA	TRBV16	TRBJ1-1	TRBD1	CASRRSGTGGEAFF	TGTGCCAGCAGACGCTCCGGGACAGGCGGTGAAGCTTTCTTT
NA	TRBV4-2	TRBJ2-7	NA	CASSREKGSYEQYF	TGTGCCAGCAGCCGTGAAAAGGGCTCCTACGAGCAGTACTTC
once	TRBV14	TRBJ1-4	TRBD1	CASSQVQGANYDEKLFF	TGTGCCAGCAGCCAAGTACAGGGGGCGAACTATGACGAAAAACTGTTTTTT
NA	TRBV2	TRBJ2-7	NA	CASLRDTSSYEQYF	TGTGCCTCCCTCCGGGACACCAGCTCCTACGAGCAGTACTTC
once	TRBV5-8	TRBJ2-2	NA	CASSPTGALTGELFF	TGTGCCAGCAGCCCAACCGGGGCTCTCACCGGGGAGCTGTTTTTT
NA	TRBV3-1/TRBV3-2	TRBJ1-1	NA	CASRLGQMNTEAFF	TGTGCCAGCAGACTCGGACAGATGAACACTGAAGCTTTCTTT
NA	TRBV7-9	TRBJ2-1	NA	CATPKPGHLNNEQFF	TGTGCCACCCCGAAGCCGGGACACCTAAACAATGAGCAGTTCTTC
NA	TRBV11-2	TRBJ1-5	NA	CASSLELGQPQHF	TGTGCCAGCAGCTTAGAACTGGGTCAGCCCCAGCATTTT
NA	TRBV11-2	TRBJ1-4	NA	CASSLGLGLNEKLFF	TGTGCCAGCAGCTTAGGACTAGGGCTTAATGAAAAACTGTTTTTT
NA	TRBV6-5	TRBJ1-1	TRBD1	CASRVSGGNTEAFF	TGTGCCAGCAGGGTATCAGGGGGGAACACTGAAGCTTTCTTT
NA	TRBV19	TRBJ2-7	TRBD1	CASSIRSSDRDYEQYF	TGTGCCAGTAGTATACGTTCGTCGGACAGGGACTACGAGCAGTACTTC
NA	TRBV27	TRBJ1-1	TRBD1	CASIQGQGWGTEAFF	TGTGCCAGCATCCAGGGACAGGGATGGGGCACTGAAGCTTTCTTT
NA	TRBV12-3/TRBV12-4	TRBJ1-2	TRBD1	CASRHRGAGYTF	TGTGCCAGCAGGCACAGGGGAGCTGGCTACACCTTC
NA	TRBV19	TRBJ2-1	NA	CASSISASRSYNEQFF	TGTGCCAGTAGTATTTCTGCTAGCAGATCCTACAATGAGCAGTTCTTC
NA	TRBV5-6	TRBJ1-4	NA	CASSPGVPQNEKLFF	TGTGCCAGCAGCCCCGGGGTGCCTCAAAATGAAAAACTGTTTTTT
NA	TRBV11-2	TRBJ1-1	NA	CASSLDFRSGGTEAFF	TGTGCCAGCAGCTTAGATTTTAGGTCCGGGGGCACTGAAGCTTTCTTT
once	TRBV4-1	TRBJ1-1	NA	CASSQGLGVRGAFF	TGCGCCAGCAGCCAAGGTCTTGGGGTAAGAGGAGCTTTCTTT
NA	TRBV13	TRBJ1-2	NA	CASSSAGSYGYTF	TGTGCCAGCAGCTCGGCTGGGAGCTATGGCTACACCTTC
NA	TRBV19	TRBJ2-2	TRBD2	CASNPRREVGELFF	TGTGCCAGCAATCCCCGGCGGGAGGTCGGGGAGCTGTTTTTT
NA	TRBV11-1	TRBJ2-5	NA	CASSLAGGSEWTQYF	TGTGCCAGCAGCTTAGCAGGGGGATCTGAGTGGACCCAGTACTTC
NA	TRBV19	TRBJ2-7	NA	CASSIGQGIAYEQYF	TGTGCCAGTAGTATAGGGCAGGGGATAGCCTACGAGCAGTACTTC